This T cell receptor (beta chain) was sequenced in a study of cytomegalovirus exposure and HLA in healthy donors. Germline V gene lookup returns CDR1 SGHVS and CDR2 FQNEAQ. The CDR3 has 14 amino acids. The germline V and J ends were trimmed by 1 base and 1 base, with 7 bases remaining between them. The table came from immunoSEQ multiplex PCR; TCRdb's copy has only in-frame clones and leaves some out. There are 150,000 to 200,000 clones in the sample; over 85% occur only once, and around 3.8% lies in the top ten. The receptor's source is a man between 18 and 35 years old in good health and CMV-seropositive. Sequencing was carried out using PBMCs. This rearrangement joins TRBV7-8 to TRBJ1-1, with D unclear. The chain's CDR3 is CASSLDRTNTEAFF. The CDR3 bases are TGTGCCAGCAGCTTAGACAGAACGAACACTGAAGCTTTCTTT.